The 19 T cell receptor beta chains below come from one sample, sequenced in a study of beta chain features in type 1 diabetes. The authors reverse transcribed all of the isolated RNA, so sequencing captured expressed TCRB transcripts. Libraries were prepared by immunoSEQ multiplex PCR; TCRdb keeps only in-frame clonotypes and omits some of them. Among some 900,000 clones, under 20% were seen once, and the ten largest hold around 0.02%. Material: naive CD4+ T cells from blood. These receptors were collected from a woman between 18 and 30 years old in good health.

The genes are TRBV19 and TRBJ2-1, with 9 bases fitting TRBD2. The CDR3 is 14 amino acids. Germline assignment: CDR1 LNHDA and CDR2 SQIVND (reference sequence). V lost 3 bases and J lost 9; bases outside the gene matches: 6. CDR3 in amino acids: CASSILAGEVEQFF. The DNA of the CDR3 is TGTGCCAGTAGTATCTTAGCGGGAGAGGTTGAGCAGTTCTTC.

As regards this clone: The identical CDR3 is also encoded by other nucleotide sequences in the sample. The rearrangement links TRBV15 to TRBJ1-1; no clear D gene. This CDR3 region has 14 residues. Trimming removed 0 bases from V and 5 bases from J, with 10 bases in between. Germline assignment: CDR1 LNHNV and CDR2 YYDKDF (reference sequence). The CDR3 sequence: CATSRDHRGTEAFF. CDR3 nucleotide sequence: TGTGCCACCAGCAGAGATCACAGAGGGACTGAAGCTTTCTTT.

This sequence joins TRBV7-9 and TRBJ1-1; unclear D gene. The CDR3 is 17 residues long. Germline CDR1 SEHNR, CDR2 FQNEAQ (reference sequence). The ends were cut back, 5 bases at V and 0 bases at J, with 19 bases in the middle. In nucleotides, the CDR3 is TGTGCCAGCAGCCAAAGGGCTCCTGGGTGGATGAACACTGAAGCTTTCTTT. Protein sequence: CASSQRAPGWMNTEAFF.

This rearrangement joins TRBV7-2 to TRBJ2-1; TRBD2 matches 8 bases. This CDR3 region has 15 residues. V gave up 1 base and J gave up 6 bases; unmatched junction bases: 5. Looked up from germline, CDR1 is SGHTA and CDR2 is FQGNSA. CDR3 bases: TGTGCCAGCAGCTTAGGTGGGACTAGGGCCAATGAGCAGTTCTTC. Translation: CASSLGGTRANEQFF.

The chain employs TRBV7-9 and TRBJ2-7; no definite D call. Germline V gives CDR1 SEHNR, CDR2 FQNEAQ (reference sequence). The CDR3 has 12 residues. V was clipped by 5 bases and J by 6 bases, with 11 bases between them. The CDR3 DNA sequence: TGTGCCAGCAGCCTAAGAAATTCCGAGCAGTACTTC. This codes for CASSLRNSEQYF.

A few counts support this clone. V usage is TRBV19 and J usage is TRBJ2-1; 12 nucleotides line up with TRBD2. V lost 7 bases, J lost 4 bases, and 2 bases stayed unmatched. The CDR3 totals 14 residues. CDR1 LNHDA and CDR2 SQIVND come from the germline V gene (reference sequence). CDR3 DNA: TGTGCCAGTAAACTAGCGGGAGGTTACAATGAGCAGTTCTTC. Protein sequence: CASKLAGGYNEQFF.

This clone has more than one count but fewer than ten. V and J are TRBV7-9 and TRBJ2-7; D is perhaps TRBD2 (5 bases). V was clipped by 5 bases and J by 3 bases, with 8 bases between them. The CDR3 is 12 residues long. CDR1 SEHNR and CDR2 FQNEAQ come from the germline V gene (reference sequence). CDR3 in DNA: TGTGCCAGCAGCCAAGGAGGCTACGAGCAGTACTTC. It yields the protein CASSQGGYEQYF.

This clone was seen only a few times. The chain recombines TRBV9 with TRBJ2-7, with TRBD1 as a possible D gene (5 bases). This CDR3 has 14 residues. Trimming left V 0 bases short and J 0 bases short, with 7 bases between. Germline V gene data show CDR1 as SGDLS and CDR2 as YYNGEE. The CDR3 nucleotides are TGTGCCAGCAGCGTAGGACAGTTCTCCTACGAGCAGTACTTC. Its protein product is CASSVGQFSYEQYF.

This clone showed up just a few times. This chain links TRBV4-2 with TRBJ1-1, with D perhaps TRBD1 (5 bases). Germline assignment: CDR1 LGHNA and CDR2 YNFKEQ. This CDR3 is built from 15 residues. V was pared by 0 bases and J by 5 bases, with 13 bases between. CDR3 sequence (DNA): TGTGCCAGCAGCCAAGAGACAGCCCGGGGTACTGAAGCTTTCTTT. Protein product: CASSQETARGTEAFF.

As for this clone: Additional DNA sequences in this sample encode the identical CDR3. The genes are TRBV28 and TRBJ2-7; TRBD2 matches 10 bases. The J segment lost 2 bases and the V segment lost 4 bases, leaving 5 bases of the junction unmatched. The CDR3 extends over 15 amino acids. Germline values: CDR1 MDHEN, CDR2 SYDVKM. CDR3 in amino acids: CASSSAAGGPYEQYF. For the CDR3, the DNA is TGTGCCAGCAGTTCAGCAGCGGGAGGGCCCTACGAGCAGTACTTC.

V and J are TRBV5-1 and TRBJ2-1, with 7 bases fitting TRBD2. This CDR3 comprises 18 residues. V was pared by 0 bases and J by 0 bases, with 9 bases of the junction left unmatched. Germline V gene data show CDR1 as SGHRS and CDR2 as YFSETQ. CDR3 amino acids: CASSLVSGDYPSYNEQFF. CDR3 DNA sequence: TGCGCCAGCAGCTTGGTCTCGGGGGACTATCCCTCCTACAATGAGCAGTTCTTC.

CDR3 nucleotides: TGTGCCAGCTCACAGGACAGGGCGTCCTACGAGCAGTACTTC. This translates into CASSQDRASYEQYF. The rearrangement links TRBV18 to TRBJ2-7; 8 nucleotides match TRBD1. Per the germline V gene, CDR1 is KGHSH and CDR2 is LQKENI. The CDR3 totals 14 residues. J was trimmed by 1 base and V by 4 bases; bases with no gene match: 3.

The chain recombines TRBV6-5 with TRBJ2-6; tentatively, D is TRBD2 (5 bases). V lost 7 bases to trimming and J lost 3 bases, with 13 bases between them. The germline CDR1 and CDR2 sequences are MNHEY and SVGAGI. CDR3 length: 15 residues. The CDR3 region is CASTKLRGGANVLTF. Here the CDR3 DNA reads TGTGCCAGCACCAAACTCCGGGGTGGGGCCAACGTCCTGACTTTC.

The chain employs TRBV6-5 and TRBJ1-2, with unresolved D. Germline V gives CDR1 MNHEY, CDR2 SVGAGI. This CDR3 has 11 residues. The V end lost 8 bases, the J end lost 8 bases, and 12 bases lay between the germline ends. The CDR3: CASGRTEGYTF. CDR3 sequence (DNA): TGTGCCAGCGGCCGTACGGAAGGCTACACCTTC.

This clone was seen more than once but under ten times. The V and J genes are TRBV27 and TRBJ2-1; 16 bases align to TRBD2. This CDR3 has 24 residues. Germline V CDR1 and CDR2: MNHEY, SMNVEV (reference sequence). J lost 0 bases, V lost 5 bases, and 22 bases had no gene match. In DNA form, the CDR3 reads TGTGCCAGCAGTCTAAGCCCCGGGACTAGCGGGAGGGATTTACTCAAGAGCTCCTACAATGAGCAGTTCTTC. It encodes CASSLSPGTSGRDLLKSSYNEQFF.

This clone was observed a handful of times. The chain recombines TRBV18 with TRBJ2-1, with TRBD2 matching over 12 bases. This CDR3 has 16 residues. Unmatched junction bases numbered 7, after V lost 0 bases and J lost 10 bases. The V gene's germline CDR1 is KGHSH and CDR2 LQKENI. In DNA form, the CDR3 reads TGTGCCAGCTCACCACCCGTCCTAGCGGGAGGGGTAGAGCAGTTCTTC. Its translation: CASSPPVLAGGVEQFF.

V and J are TRBV18 and TRBJ2-7; the match to TRBD2 covers 9 bases. Trimming removed 3 bases from V and 0 bases from J; junction bases left unmatched: 3. The CDR3 spans 15 residues. Germline loops: CDR1 KGHSH, CDR2 LQKENI. The CDR3 DNA reads as TGTGCCAGCTCACCGGCGGGAGGGGGCTCCTACGAGCAGTACTTC. This codes for CASSPAGGGSYEQYF.

This clone was observed a few times. The V and J genes are TRBV4-1 and TRBJ2-1, with 11 bases matching TRBD2. This CDR3 spans 16 amino acids. With 4 bases clipped from V and 5 bases from J, the junction kept 7 bases outside the gene matches. Germline V gene data show CDR1 as MGHRA and CDR2 as YSYEKL. CDR3 bases: TGCGCCAGCAGCCTTATAGCGGGAGGGCCGAACAATGAGCAGTTCTTC. Protein sequence: CASSLIAGGPNNEQFF.

The genes are TRBV6-6 and TRBJ2-7, with 7 bases aligning to TRBD2. Germline V gene lookup returns CDR1 MNHNY and CDR2 SVGAGI (reference sequence). This CDR3 region has 15 residues. V gave up 2 bases and J gave up 4 bases; unmatched junction bases: 8. The CDR3 spells CASSYAAGTGYEQYF. The CDR3 coding sequence is TGTGCCAGCAGTTACGCAGCGGGAACGGGTTACGAGCAGTACTTC.